A selection of T cell receptor beta chains follows, all from one sample in a study of OX40 agonist ivuxolimab in advanced cancers. This table comes from immunoSEQ multiplex PCR, and its TCRdb copy is limited to in-frame clones, with some not included. The data hold 60,000 or so clones, with around 88% observed a single time. The material was CD4+ or CD8+ T cells sorted from blood, obtained in a trial of the OX40 agonist ivuxolimab. These receptors all stem from an adult with an advanced solid tumor such as melanoma, head and neck, liver or kidney cancer. CDR3s include the opening cysteine and the closing phenylalanine or tryptophan.

v_call	j_call	cdr3_aa
TRBV7-8	TRBJ1-1	CASSLTSDTEAFF
TRBV7-9	TRBJ1-1	CASSKDYGDTEAFF
TRBV5-1	TRBJ1-2	CASSPLTGGYGYTF
TRBV6-6	TRBJ2-5	CASRQQETQYF
TRBV6-6	TRBJ2-7	CASGLAESYEQYF
TRBV5-4	TRBJ2-7	CASSLQGIGYEQYF
TRBV11-2	TRBJ2-1	CASSLGLADGNEQFF
TRBV4-1	TRBJ1-1	CASSQDRGYTEAFF
TRBV7-6	TRBJ2-3	CASSVQGAGTDTQYF
TRBV18	TRBJ1-1	CASSPTGEAFF
TRBV5-1	TRBJ2-7	CASSFTPQGAGYEQYF
TRBV30	TRBJ2-1	CAWSQSDWFF
TRBV12-5	TRBJ1-2	CASGLGNREPYGYTF
TRBV18	TRBJ2-2	CASSPSGQDNTGELFF
TRBV19	TRBJ2-4	CASRDQVLNIQYF
TRBV7-3	TRBJ2-5	CASSLSNQETQYF
TRBV9	TRBJ2-7	CASSEGQGLSYEQYF
TRBV6-5	TRBJ2-7	CASRFTIGLVGEQYF
TRBV7-3	TRBJ2-6	CASSLGQTGANVLTF
TRBV18	TRBJ1-1	CASSPPGQNTEAFF
TRBV18	TRBJ2-7	CASSTTDRSEQYF
TRBV9	TRBJ2-7	CASSASGYGYEQYF
TRBV5-1	TRBJ2-7	CASSLPETYEQYF
TRBV6-5	TRBJ2-2	CASMGTGNTGELFF
TRBV19	TRBJ2-7	CASSRRVDSYEQYF
TRBV7-2	TRBJ2-7	CASSLVSYEQYF
TRBV11-1	TRBJ2-3	CASSPGDTQYF
TRBV6-5	TRBJ2-1	CASRKSGRGGNEQFF
TRBV18	TRBJ2-2	CASSPSTAPGELFF
TRBV7-2	TRBJ2-1	CASSLGYHEQFF
TRBV6-5	TRBJ2-3	CASSYLRGQKKQYF
TRBV6-5	TRBJ2-5	CASSYSTGEQETQYF
TRBV30	TRBJ2-7	CAWNRLDLYEQYF
TRBV19	TRBJ1-2	CASNKGQGLGGYGYTF
TRBV10-3	TRBJ2-1	CAISESGRTGTYNEQFF
TRBV28	TRBJ2-2	CASSPLGRGANTGELFF
TRBV28	TRBJ2-7	CASSTWRANYEQYF
TRBV7-2	TRBJ2-1	CASSWRGGTDNEQFF
TRBV5-6	TRBJ2-3	CASLLGSTDTQYF
TRBV27	TRBJ2-2	CASSTRPNTGELFF
TRBV6-5	TRBJ2-7	CASSKLQGYEQYF
TRBV5-4	TRBJ2-2	CASSTGGIGGELFF
TRBV6-6	TRBJ1-3	CASSYSGAGNTIYF
TRBV18	TRBJ2-1	CASSPRGTGDNEQFF
TRBV27	TRBJ2-7	CASSLTGFDYEQYF
TRBV19	TRBJ2-5	CASRSGPGTQYF
TRBV7-8	TRBJ2-5	CASSLRQDHQETQYF
TRBV7-8	TRBJ2-2	CASSRDGGELFF
TRBV6-6	TRBJ1-2	CASSYSAGTHGYTF
TRBV18	TRBJ1-5	CASSTSSNQPQHF
TRBV12-2	TRBJ1-1	CASRLSGTEIMNTEAFF
TRBV5-4	TRBJ1-1	CASSLAGRGHTEAFF
TRBV28	TRBJ2-1	CASSSSGTSGARPFF
TRBV5-6	TRBJ2-3	CASSKGVGGTDTQYF
TRBV6-1	TRBJ2-7	CASSVSTGGGYEQYF
TRBV23-1	TRBJ2-1	CASSHPEEGYNEQFF
TRBV9	TRBJ2-2	CASSVVTGELFF
TRBV6-1	TRBJ1-1	CASNRGFGTEAFF
TRBV5-1	TRBJ1-3	CASSLEGRSGNTIYF